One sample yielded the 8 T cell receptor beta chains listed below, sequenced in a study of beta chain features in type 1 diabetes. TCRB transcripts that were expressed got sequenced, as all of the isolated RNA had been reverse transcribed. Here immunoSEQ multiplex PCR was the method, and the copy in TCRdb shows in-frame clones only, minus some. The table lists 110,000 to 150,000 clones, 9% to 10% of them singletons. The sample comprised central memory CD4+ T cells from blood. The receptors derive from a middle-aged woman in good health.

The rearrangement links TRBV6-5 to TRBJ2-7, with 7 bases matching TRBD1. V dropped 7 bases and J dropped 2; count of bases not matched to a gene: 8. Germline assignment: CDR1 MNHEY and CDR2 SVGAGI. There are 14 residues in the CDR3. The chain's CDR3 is CASKTGTVTYEQYF. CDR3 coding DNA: TGTGCCAGCAAGACCGGGACAGTAACCTACGAGCAGTACTTC.

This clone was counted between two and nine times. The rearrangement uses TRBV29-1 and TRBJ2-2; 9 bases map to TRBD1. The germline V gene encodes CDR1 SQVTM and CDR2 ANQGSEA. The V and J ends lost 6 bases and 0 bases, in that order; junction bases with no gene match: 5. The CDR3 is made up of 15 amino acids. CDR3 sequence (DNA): TGCAGCGTCGTAGACAGGGGGGCGAACACCGGGGAGCTGTTTTTT. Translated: CSVVDRGANTGELFF.

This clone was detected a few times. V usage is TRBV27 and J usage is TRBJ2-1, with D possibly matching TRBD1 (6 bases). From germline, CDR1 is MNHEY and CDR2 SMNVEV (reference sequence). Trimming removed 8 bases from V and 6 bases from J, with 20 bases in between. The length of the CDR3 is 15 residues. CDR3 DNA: TGTGCCAGCGGGCCCCGACAGGCCACGCTCAATGAGCAGTTCTTC. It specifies CASGPRQATLNEQFF.

The CDR3 loop is CASSQETGPTYEQYF. CDR3 bases: TGCGCCAGCAGCCAAGAGACAGGGCCAACCTACGAGCAGTACTTC. V and J are TRBV4-1 and TRBJ2-7; TRBD1 aligns across 7 bases. Germline-derived CDR1 and CDR2 are MGHRA and YSYEKL. The CDR3 covers 15 residues. Trimming took 0 bases from V and 2 from J; bases not matched to a gene: 4.

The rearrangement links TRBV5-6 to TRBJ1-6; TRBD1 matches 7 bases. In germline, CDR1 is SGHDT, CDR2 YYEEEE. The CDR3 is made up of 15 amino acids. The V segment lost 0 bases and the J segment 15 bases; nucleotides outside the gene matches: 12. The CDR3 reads CASSLVSTGVGNLHF. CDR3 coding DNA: TGTGCCAGCAGCTTGGTATCTACAGGGGTCGGGAACCTCCACTTT.

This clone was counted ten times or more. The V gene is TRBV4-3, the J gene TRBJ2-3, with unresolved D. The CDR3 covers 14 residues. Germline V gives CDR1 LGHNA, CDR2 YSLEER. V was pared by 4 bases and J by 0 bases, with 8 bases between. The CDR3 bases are TGCGCCAGCAGCCTACAGCAAAGCACAGATACGCAGTATTTT. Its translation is CASSLQQSTDTQYF.

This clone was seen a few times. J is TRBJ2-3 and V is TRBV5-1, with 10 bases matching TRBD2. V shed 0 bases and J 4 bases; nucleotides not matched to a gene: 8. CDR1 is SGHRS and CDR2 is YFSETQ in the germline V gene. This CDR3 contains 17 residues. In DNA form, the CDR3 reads TGCGCCAGCAGCTTGGCAGCGGGGGGGCTGGTGTCAGATACGCAGTATTTT. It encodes CASSLAAGGLVSDTQYF.

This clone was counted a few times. CDR3 sequence reads: CASRTPGRDTEAFF. The CDR3 coding sequence is TGTGCCAGCAGAACGCCCGGGAGAGACACTGAAGCTTTCTTT. This chain uses TRBV7-9 with TRBJ1-1, with D uncertain. Trimming pared 6 bases from V and 3 bases from J, leaving 14 bases between. This CDR3 contains 14 residues. The germline V gene has CDR1 SEHNR and CDR2 FQNEAQ (reference sequence). Filled out from reference TRBV7-9 and TRBJ1-1, the complete variable domain reads DTGVSQNPRHKITKRGQNVTFRCDPISEHNRLYWYRQTLGQGPEFLTYFQNEAQLEKSRLLSDRFSAERPKGSFSTLEIQRTEQGDSAMYLCASRTPGRDTEAFFGQGTRLTVV.